Detailed here is one T cell receptor (beta chain). The entry originates in a study of shared clonotypes between healthy human individuals. Terminally differentiated effector memory CD45RA+ cells were left out of the naive CD8 fraction, which was CD45RO-negative and positively selected for CCR7. Assay used: immunoSEQ multiplex PCR; TCRdb lists only in-frame clones, some missing. Among about 2.1 million clones, 85% to 95% were seen once, and the ten largest hold about 1.5%. The V and J ends lost 0 bases and 1 base respectively, with 10 bases between them. The CDR3 loop spans 15 amino acids. Germline lookup yields CDR1 SGDLS and CDR2 YYNGEE.

This chain links TRBV9 with TRBJ2-5; D may be TRBD1 or TRBD2 (5 bases each). This TCR was recovered from a man between 18 and 29 years old in good health. Some clones in this sample may be carry-over from other donors' samples. The sequenced material came from naive CD8+ T cells from PBMCs. The CDR3 bases are TGTGCCAGCAGCGTAGGATCCGGGGCCCAAGAGACCCAGTACTTC. Translated, it gives CASSVGSGAQETQYF.